What follows is one TCR beta chain and its context. Its antigen remains unknown. This sample is drawn from a study of T cell repertoires in cytomegalovirus infection. In the study overall: Matching HLA type and CMV infection were both indicated by public TCR beta signatures.

Study-level findings and limits: The ex vivo response was dominated by HLA-C-restricted CMV-specific TCR beta clonotypes.

TCRdb reprocessed the reads via MiXCR and lists one record per CDR3 protein. The data show 150,000 or so distinct CDR3 sequences, with 23% seen just once and 10% to 11% held by the top ten. Germline V gives CDR1 LNHDA, CDR2 SQIVND (reference sequence). V was clipped by 5 bases and J by 1 base, with 9 bases between them. The CDR3 consists of 14 residues. Sequenced: PBMCs. The TCR comes from a human donor in good health (CMV status not recorded). Some clones in this sample may be carry-over from other donors' samples. The rearrangement links TRBV19 to TRBJ2-4; D remains ambiguous. The CDR3 DNA is TGTGCCAGTAGTGCGCAGTCCGCCAAAAACATTCAGTACTTC. It is translated as CASSAQSAKNIQYF. Supplemented by reference TRBV19 and TRBJ2-4, the full variable domain reads DGGITQSPKYLFRKEGQNVTLSCEQNLNHDAMYWYRQDPGQGLRLIYYSQIVNDFQKGDIAEGYSVSREKKESFPLTVTSAQKNPTAFYLCASSAQSAKNIQYFGAGTRLSVL.